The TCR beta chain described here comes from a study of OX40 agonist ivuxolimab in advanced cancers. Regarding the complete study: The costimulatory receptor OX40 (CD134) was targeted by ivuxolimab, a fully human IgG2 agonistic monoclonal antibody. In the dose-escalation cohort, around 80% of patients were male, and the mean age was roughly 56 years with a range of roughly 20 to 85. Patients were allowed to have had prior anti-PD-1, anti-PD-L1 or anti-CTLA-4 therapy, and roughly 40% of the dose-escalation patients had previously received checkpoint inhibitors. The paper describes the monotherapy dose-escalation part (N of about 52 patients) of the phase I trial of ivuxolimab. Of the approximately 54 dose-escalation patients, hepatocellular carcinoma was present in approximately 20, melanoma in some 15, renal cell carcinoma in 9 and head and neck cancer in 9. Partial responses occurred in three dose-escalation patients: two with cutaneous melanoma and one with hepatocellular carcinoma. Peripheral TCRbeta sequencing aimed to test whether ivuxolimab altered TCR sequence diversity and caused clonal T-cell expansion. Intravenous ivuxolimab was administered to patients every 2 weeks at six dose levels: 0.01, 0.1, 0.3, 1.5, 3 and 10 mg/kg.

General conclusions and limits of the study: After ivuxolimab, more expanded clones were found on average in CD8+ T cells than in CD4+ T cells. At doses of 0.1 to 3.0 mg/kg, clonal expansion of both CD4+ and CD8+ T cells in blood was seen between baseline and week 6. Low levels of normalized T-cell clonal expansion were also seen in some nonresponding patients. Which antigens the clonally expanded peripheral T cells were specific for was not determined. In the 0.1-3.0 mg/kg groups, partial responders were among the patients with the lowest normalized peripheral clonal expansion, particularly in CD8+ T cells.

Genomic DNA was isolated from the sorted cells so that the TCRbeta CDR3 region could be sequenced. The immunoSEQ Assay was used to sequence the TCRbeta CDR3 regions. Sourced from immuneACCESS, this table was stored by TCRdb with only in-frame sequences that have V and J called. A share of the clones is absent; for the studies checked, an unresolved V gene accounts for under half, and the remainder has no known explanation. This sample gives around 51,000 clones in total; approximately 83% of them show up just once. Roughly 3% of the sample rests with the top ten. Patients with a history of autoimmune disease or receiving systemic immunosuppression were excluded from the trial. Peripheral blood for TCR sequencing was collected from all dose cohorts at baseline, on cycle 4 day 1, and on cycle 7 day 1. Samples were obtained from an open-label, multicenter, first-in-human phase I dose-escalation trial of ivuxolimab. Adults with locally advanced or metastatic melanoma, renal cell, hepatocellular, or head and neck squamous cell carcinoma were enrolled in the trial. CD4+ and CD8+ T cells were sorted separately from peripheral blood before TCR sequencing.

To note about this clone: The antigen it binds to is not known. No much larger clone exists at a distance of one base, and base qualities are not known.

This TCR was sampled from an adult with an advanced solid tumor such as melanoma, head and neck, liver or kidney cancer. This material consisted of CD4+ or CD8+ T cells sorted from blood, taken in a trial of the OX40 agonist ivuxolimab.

The CDR3 protein is CASSFGVANYGYTF. The DNA is as follows: TGTGCCAGCAGTTTTGGGGTTGCTAACTATGGCTACACCTTC. The chain was built from TRBV27 and TRBJ1-2; the D gene cannot be resolved reliably. The germline V gene (reference sequence) specifies MNHEY as CDR1 and SMNVEV as CDR2. Including cysteine and phenylalanine, the CDR3 has 14 amino acids. Here the CDR3 DNA is all that survives: 42 bases in frame from base 1. Deletion took 3 bases off V and 0 bases off J, with a span of 8 bases between the germline ends.